This T cell receptor beta chain was profiled in a study of T cells in women clearing cervical HPV infection (dated by TCRdb to 2016 to 2018). Regarding the research as a whole: The cases were some 27 women with histologically confirmed HPV16-related CIN3 or worse, and 2 of these cases were invasive cancers. Cases had a median age of almost 35 years compared with 38 for controls, and baseline characteristics showed no significant differences between the groups. The exploratory proof-of-principle case-control study was nested within the Guanacaste HPV Natural History Study in Costa Rica and compared TCR repertoires across cervical HPV16 outcomes. Among cases, blood sampling came a median of nearly 150 days after lesion detection, with an interquartile range of roughly 80 to 220 days. Blood from cases was collected at the visit where the lesion was first found, while blood from controls was collected once the infection could no longer be detected. The parent cohort enrolled under 11,000 women aged 18 or older in Guanacaste, Costa Rica, in about 1993 to 1994 and followed the women for roughly seven years. Cases were matched to controls by age within five years and by the year the sample was collected. Since only a few of the women had HLA typing available, the possibility that HLA type was acting as a confounder could not be ruled out. The controls were about 25 women whose single incident HPV16 infection cleared within 12 months with no development of precancer or cancer. Five blinded duplicates per group were added as quality controls, giving 60 or so samples: around 50 participants and 10 replicates.

General study outcomes and caveats: T-cell numbers per sample were unknown, so richness differences could reflect varying T-cell content rather than repertoire biology. TCR repertoire richness was significantly higher in CIN3+ cases than in controls across sequencing depths, while evenness did not differ. TRBV6-7 relative abundance was lower in cases than in controls (approximately 0.11% versus 0.16%; Bonferroni P = 0.0008). Cases were distinguished from controls with an estimated AUC of roughly 0.81 by random forest classifiers combining richness and V gene abundances. The cross-sectional design could not show whether the associations came before the infection or were a result of it, and neither effector/memory subsets nor HPV-specific T cells were isolated.

TCR beta CDR3 regions were amplified by multiplex PCR using the immunoSEQ assay from an average of around 1,200 ng genomic DNA per sample. Primer bias was corrected in the assay by using a complete synthetic TCR repertoire to establish an amplification baseline. The amplicons were sequenced using the Illumina platform. Per the authors' processing: Error correction of the sequences involved clustering with frequency ratios plus a modified nearest-neighbor algorithm, after which the sequences were analyzed in the immunoSEQ Analyzer using IMGT gene definitions. TCR richness and evenness were averaged over 20 rarefaction repeats at each rarefaction depth, excluding samples with fewer sequences than the depth. V, D and J gene relative abundances were compared between groups with Wilcoxon rank sum tests, applying FDR correction. Blinded duplicates gave an intraclass correlation of around 95% for TCR richness and an average of approximately 83% across 66 gene segments. TCRdb took over this immuneACCESS table, retaining in-frame rearrangements with V and J assigned. Such tables are incomplete; in checked studies, under half of the missing clones stem from an unresolved V gene, and the remainder is unexplained. That table is the source of V, J and clone size, and D and trimming were worked out from the DNA. The table for this sample shows around 28,000 clones. The ten top clones hold 15% to 20% of the sample.

From its cysteine to its phenylalanine, the CDR3 spans 15 amino acids. Of the CDR3's DNA, 36 bases were read; they are in frame from base 1. The germline V gene sets CDR1 to SGHRS and CDR2 to YFSETQ. As concerns this clone: This clone's antigen is unknown. The read stops 3 residues short of the end of the CDR3; the missing end is completed from the germline J gene.

Every participant had a single incident cervical HPV16 infection, and prevalent HPV16 infections were excluded. Cervical HPV DNA was detected by MY09/MY11 PCR and genotyped by dot-blot hybridization. Around 15 mL of heparinized blood were centrifuged, and the buffy coat was split into aliquots, frozen at -30 degrees C, and then kept at -80 degrees C. QIAGEN kits were used to extract genomic DNA from the buffy coat specimens. The clonotype was recovered from a woman aged 18-69 years with a cervical HPV16 infection that either progressed to CIN3+ or cleared (not recorded which). Input material: blood buffy coat. The sequence is built from TRBV5-1 and TRBJ1-2; 8 central bases correspond to TRBD1. For the CDR3, the sequence is CASGLRTGPQKRYTF. CDR3 bases read: TGCGCCAGCGGACTGAGGACAGGGCCCCAGAAACGC.